This is a list of T cell receptor beta chains from one sample in a study of blood T cell repertoires in COVID-19. Clones were sequenced by immunoSEQ multiplex PCR, and TCRdb holds only the in-frame ones, with some missing. This table holds 300,000 to 400,000 clones, around 85% found once. Source material: PBMCs or T cells enriched from blood (not recorded which). All receptors come from a woman under 40 who had been exposed to COVID-19. Each CDR3 is given with its conserved first and last residue. A D gene is named only where the DNA matches it firmly. Expanded clones get a size class; other rows say once, few or many, or leave the size out.

size: .
V: TRBV28
J: TRBJ1-6
D: .
DNA: TGTGCCAGCAGTTTGAGGGTATCACCCCTCCACTTT
CDR3: CASSLRVSPLHF

size: once
V: TRBV28
J: TRBJ2-7
D: .
DNA: TGTGCCAGCAGTTTATCCCGTGCCGGGCAGTACTTC
CDR3: CASSLSRAGQYF

size: .
V: TRBV9
J: TRBJ2-1
D: TRBD2
DNA: TGTGCCAGTTCCCGACGGCTAGCGGGAGTGGGTGAGCAGTTCTTC
CDR3: CASSRRLAGVGEQFF

size: .
V: TRBV28
J: TRBJ1-4
D: TRBD1
DNA: TGTGCCAGCAGGGACGGGACAGGGAATGAAAAACTGTTTTTT
CDR3: CASRDGTGNEKLFF

size: .
V: TRBV19
J: TRBJ1-2
D: .
DNA: TGTGCCAGTAGTATGTCGAGACAGATTGGCTACACCTTC
CDR3: CASSMSRQIGYTF

size: .
V: TRBV28
J: TRBJ1-2
D: .
DNA: TGTGCCAGCAGTTTATCGTGGGGGCCCCTTTATGGCTACACCTTC
CDR3: CASSLSWGPLYGYTF

size: few
V: TRBV2
J: TRBJ2-2
D: TRBD2
DNA: TGTGCCAGCAGTGTAGTAGCGGGGATCACCGGGGAGCTGTTTTTT
CDR3: CASSVVAGITGELFF

size: .
V: TRBV12-3/TRBV12-4
J: TRBJ1-1
D: .
DNA: TGTGCCAGCAGTCGGGAGAACACTGAAGCTTTCTTT
CDR3: CASSRENTEAFF

size: .
V: TRBV28
J: TRBJ1-2
D: TRBD1
DNA: TGTGCCAGCAGGGACGCCGGGACAGGGGGTAGTGGCTACACCTTC
CDR3: CASRDAGTGGSGYTF

size: .
V: TRBV19
J: TRBJ2-5
D: TRBD2
DNA: TGTGCCAGTAGTCATCTCGGGGGGGGAAAGACCCAGTACTTC
CDR3: CASSHLGGGKTQYF

size: .
V: TRBV7-2
J: TRBJ1-1
D: TRBD1
DNA: TGTGCCAGCAGCTTAAGGGGACAGGGAGGGACTGAAGCTTTCTTT
CDR3: CASSLRGQGGTEAFF

size: .
V: TRBV4-1
J: TRBJ1-5
D: TRBD1
DNA: TGCGCCAGCAGCCAAGAGAGTGGACAGGACAATCAGCCCCAGCATTTT
CDR3: CASSQESGQDNQPQHF

size: .
V: TRBV28
J: TRBJ1-5
D: .
DNA: TGTGCCAGCAGTTCCAGGGGATATGGCAATCAGCCCCAGCATTTT
CDR3: CASSSRGYGNQPQHF

size: .
V: TRBV10-3
J: TRBJ1-5
D: TRBD1
DNA: TGTGCCATCAGTGATTTGGACAGGGGGAGCAATCAGCCCCAGCATTTT
CDR3: CAISDLDRGSNQPQHF

size: .
V: TRBV5-6
J: TRBJ2-7
D: TRBD1
DNA: TGTGCCAGCAGCTTGGTTTTCGGGACAGGGGTTACCTACGAGCAGTACTTC
CDR3: CASSLVFGTGVTYEQYF

size: .
V: TRBV18
J: TRBJ1-2
D: .
DNA: TGTGCCAGCTCACCAGACAGCTATGGCTACACCTTC
CDR3: CASSPDSYGYTF

size: .
V: TRBV29-1
J: TRBJ1-5
D: .
DNA: TGCAGCGTTGAAACGAGCCGTAATCAGCCCCAGCATTTT
CDR3: CSVETSRNQPQHF

size: .
V: TRBV15
J: TRBJ1-5
D: .
DNA: TGTGCCACCAGCAGCGAGGCGGGGGGTAGCAATCAGCCCCAGCATTTT
CDR3: CATSSEAGGSNQPQHF